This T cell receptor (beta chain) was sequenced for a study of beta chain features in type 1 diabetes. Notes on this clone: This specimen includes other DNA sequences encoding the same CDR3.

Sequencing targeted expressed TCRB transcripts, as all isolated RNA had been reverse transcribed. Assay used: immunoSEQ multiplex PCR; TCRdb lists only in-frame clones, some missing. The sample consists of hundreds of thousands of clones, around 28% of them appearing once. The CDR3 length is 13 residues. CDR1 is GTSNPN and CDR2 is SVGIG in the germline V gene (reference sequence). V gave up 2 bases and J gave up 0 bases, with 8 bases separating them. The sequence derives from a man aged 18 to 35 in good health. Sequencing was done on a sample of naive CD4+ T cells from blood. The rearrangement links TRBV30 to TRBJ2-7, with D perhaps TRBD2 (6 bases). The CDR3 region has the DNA TGTGCCTGGAGTACCGGGAGCTCCTACGAGCAGTACTTC. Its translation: CAWSTGSSYEQYF.